The entry that follows covers one T cell receptor (beta chain) sequence. Its target is not known. The entry originates in a study of neoadjuvant anti-PD-1 for oral cavity cancer. Study-level background: Most patients had three to four biweekly doses of 3 mg/kg nivolumab before resection. Around day 43, patients without progression received a fourth nivolumab dose before surgery.

This table comes from immunoSEQ multiplex PCR, and its TCRdb copy is limited to in-frame clones, with some not included. The table records about 9,100 clones, 64% of them present only once. The CDR3 is made up of 16 amino acids. Germline trimming cut 10 bases from V and 6 bases from J; bases unmatched to any gene: 12. CDR1 and CDR2 from the germline V gene are LNHDA and SQIVND (reference sequence). Study results and caveats: PBMC Gini-index clonality exceeded responders' in non-responders post-nivolumab.

Indicated time point: after neoadjuvant nivolumab, at surgical resection. The rearrangement links TRBV19 to TRBJ2-1; 13 nucleotides match TRBD2. The sequences come from PBMCs, collected after nivolumab (anti-PD-1) treatment. This TCR derives from a person aged 35-79 years with oral cavity squamous cell carcinoma. CDR3 nucleotide sequence: TGTGCCACCAAGACTAGCGGGGGGTACCCGTCCAATGAGCAGTTCTTC. Translation: CATKTSGGYPSNEQFF.